A single sample gave rise to the 14 T cell receptor beta chains below, sequenced in a study of blood T cell repertoires in COVID-19. Sequencing was performed with immunoSEQ multiplex PCR; in TCRdb, only in-frame clones are kept and a portion is missing. The sample contains approximately 160,000 clones, roughly 84% of which appear only once. The source material was peripheral blood. The origin of the receptors is a woman aged 55-69 years with COVID-19, enrolled during active disease.

The chain uses TRBV9 and TRBJ2-6; 9 bases are a match to TRBD1. From germline, CDR1 is SGDLS and CDR2 YYNGEE. CDR3 length: 17 residues. Germline trimming cut 2 bases from V and 0 bases from J; bases unmatched to any gene: 3. CDR3 bases: TGTGCCAGCAGCGTCGAGACAGGGGGCTCTGGGGCCAACGTCCTGACTTTC. Residues: CASSVETGGSGANVLTF.

The rearrangement links TRBV7-6 to TRBJ1-3; unclear D gene. Germline V CDR1 and CDR2: SGHVS, FNYEAQ. This CDR3 is 12 amino acids long. V was pared by 5 bases and J by 3 bases, with 5 bases between. CDR3 DNA: TGTGCCAGCAGCACTTATGGAAACACCATATATTTT. This translates into CASSTYGNTIYF.

This rearrangement joins TRBV5-4 to TRBJ1-6; D not certain. V gave up 7 bases and J gave up 10 bases, with 15 bases separating them. The CDR3 has 13 residues. Germline assignment: CDR1 SGHNT and CDR2 YYREEE (reference sequence). The chain's CDR3 is CASLADPGSPLHF. The CDR3 DNA sequence: TGTGCCAGCCTAGCTGACCCTGGGTCACCCCTCCACTTT.

This clone was seen a single time. The chain recombines TRBV10-3 with TRBJ2-3; 12 nucleotides line up with TRBD2. The junction had 3 bases not matched to a gene; V was cut back by 5 bases and J by 3 bases. Per germline, CDR1 ENHRY and CDR2 SYGVKD. This CDR3 spans 15 amino acids. CDR3 protein: CAISRTSGVTDTQYF. The CDR3 DNA sequence: TGTGCCATCAGTCGGACTAGCGGGGTGACAGATACGCAGTATTTT.

In its sample, this clone was seen once. The CDR3 reads CASGRQGNTEAFF. CDR3 DNA: TGTGCCAGCGGAAGACAGGGGAACACTGAAGCTTTCTTT. This sequence joins TRBV6-5 and TRBJ1-1, with 7 nucleotides matching TRBD1. The germline gives CDR1 MNHEY, CDR2 SVGAGI. The CDR3 consists of 13 residues. Germline trimming cut 8 bases from V and 1 base from J; bases unmatched to any gene: 4.

The chain joins TRBV30 to TRBJ1-5; 10 bases fit TRBD1. Germline-derived CDR1 and CDR2 are GTSNPN and SVGIG (reference sequence). V lost 1 base to trimming and J lost 3 bases; unmatched junction nucleotides: 6. This CDR3 has 16 amino acids. The CDR3 here is CAWSDRDRGINQPQHF. DNA of the CDR3: TGTGCCTGGAGTGATCGGGACAGGGGAATCAATCAGCCCCAGCATTTT.

The chain combines TRBV2 with TRBJ1-6; 10 bases agree with TRBD1. J lost 9 bases, V lost 6 bases, and 5 bases had no gene match. Germline V gives CDR1 SNHLY, CDR2 FYNNEI. The CDR3 has 14 residues. This CDR3 reads CASSSGDRGSPLHF. CDR3 DNA sequence: TGTGCCAGCAGCTCGGGGGACAGGGGTTCACCCCTCCACTTT.

The V and J genes are TRBV10-1 and TRBJ1-1, with TRBD1 matching over 7 bases. The CDR3 has 14 residues. Per germline, CDR1 WNHNN and CDR2 SYGVQD (reference sequence). J gave up 5 bases and V 4 bases, and 7 bases lay outside the gene matches. In DNA form, the CDR3 reads TGCGCCAGCAGTGGTTCCGGACAGGCGACTGAAGCTTTCTTT. It specifies CASSGSGQATEAFF.

In the case of this clone: The junction and the germline gene differ at one end; a read error may be behind it. The gene calls are TRBV7-9 and TRBJ1-4; perhaps TRBD1 as D (6 bases). The CDR3 extends over 16 amino acids. CDR1 and CDR2 (germline): SEHNR, FQNEAQ (reference sequence). CDR3 loop: CASSPLVGATNEKLFF. The DNA for the CDR3 is TGTGCCAGCAGCCCCCTCGTGGGGGCAACGAATGAAAAACTGTTTTTT.

In regard to this clone: The identical CDR3 is also encoded by other nucleotide sequences in the sample. V usage is TRBV5-4 and J usage is TRBJ1-6; tentative D call: TRBD1 (6 bases). CDR1 and CDR2 from the germline V gene are SGHNT and YYREEE (reference sequence). This CDR3 comprises 15 residues. With 3 bases removed from V and 4 bases from J, the gap between germline ends came to 11 bases. This CDR3 is CASSSQGSYNSPLHF. The CDR3 DNA reads TGTGCCAGCAGCTCACAGGGTTCATATAATTCACCCCTCCACTTT.

V is TRBV7-3 and J is TRBJ1-1; 9 bases match TRBD1. Germline loops: CDR1 SGHTA, CDR2 FQGTGA. Losses at the gene ends were 2 bases for V and 6 bases for J; bases not matched to a gene: 4. The CDR3 runs 14 residues. CDR3 region: CASSLDRGGAEAFF. For the CDR3, the DNA is TGTGCCAGCAGCTTAGACAGGGGGGGTGCTGAAGCTTTCTTT.

The genes are TRBV19 and TRBJ1-5; 8 nucleotides match TRBD1. The CDR3 has 14 residues. Germline CDR1 reads LNHDA; CDR2 reads SQIVND (reference sequence). The J segment lost 5 bases and the V segment lost 3 bases, leaving 3 bases of the junction unmatched. The CDR3 DNA is TGTGCCAGTAGTATTCCACAGGGGGATCAGCCCCAGCATTTT. Protein product: CASSIPQGDQPQHF.

The J gene is TRBJ1-1, the V gene TRBV9; D might be TRBD1 (6 bases). The CDR3 extends over 15 amino acids. Trimming cost V 3 bases and J 4 bases, with 16 bases left between them. The germline V gene encodes CDR1 SGDLS and CDR2 YYNGEE. CDR3 sequence (DNA): TGTGCCAGCAGCGAGTACAGGGATCTACCCACTGAAGCTTTCTTT. Its protein is CASSEYRDLPTEAFF.

The V call is TRBV18, the J call TRBJ1-3; D might be TRBD1 (5 bases). The CDR3 is made up of 17 amino acids. The V end was cut by 1 base, the J end by 0 bases, with 13 bases between. The germline V gene has CDR1 KGHSH and CDR2 LQKENI. The CDR3 is CASSPRGDGSSGNTIYF. Here the CDR3 DNA reads TGTGCCAGCTCACCACGGGGGGACGGAAGCTCTGGAAACACCATATATTTT.